The present TCR beta chain was sequenced within a study of control samples from healthy donors and cancer patients. The CDR3 length is 15 residues. CDR1 and CDR2 from the germline V gene are SEHNR and FQNEAQ (reference sequence). V lost 5 bases and J lost 1, with 12 bases in between. Assay: immunoSEQ multiplex PCR; the TCRdb copy retains only in-frame clones and omits some. The table lists 100,000 to 120,000 clones, roughly four fifths of them singletons. The V gene is TRBV7-9, the J gene TRBJ2-1; D call uncertain. The sample consisted of blood. This sequence originates from a woman between 45 and 65 years old in good health. CDR3 nucleotides: TGTGCCAGCAGCCTGGACCCGTCATCCTACAATGAGCAGTTCTTC. It yields the protein CASSLDPSSYNEQFF. Full variable domain (rest looked up from reference TRBV7-9 and TRBJ2-1): DTGVSQNPRHKITKRGQNVTFRCDPISEHNRLYWYRQTLGQGPEFLTYFQNEAQLEKSRLLSDRFSAERPKGSFSTLEIQRTEQGDSAMYLCASSLDPSSYNEQFFGPGTRLTVL.